The TCR beta chain described here comes from a study of shared clonotypes between healthy human individuals. Data came from immunoSEQ multiplex PCR; TCRdb stores just in-frame clones and leaves some out. In the table there are hundreds of thousands of clones, more than 95% of which are singletons. The CDR3 loop spans 13 amino acids. V lost 2 bases to trimming and J lost 6 bases; unmatched junction nucleotides: 2. From germline, CDR1 is MNHEY and CDR2 SMNVEV (reference sequence). The receptor was isolated from a woman in her twenties or thirties in good health. Material: naive CD4+ T cells sorted from blood. The subset denotes: CD45RA+ positively selected. The chain combines TRBV27 with TRBJ2-3; 7 bases map to TRBD2. DNA of the CDR3: TGTGCCAGCAGTTTAGGGCGGGGGGATACGCAGTATTTT. Amino acid sequence: CASSLGRGDTQYF.